These T cell receptor beta chains were read from a single sample in a study of blood T cell repertoires in COVID-19. Produced via immunoSEQ multiplex PCR; TCRdb's table is partial and in-frame only. The sample has around 250,000 clones, nearly 85% seen once; the top ten hold 8.6%. Sequences were obtained from peripheral blood. The origin of the receptors is a human donor in a cohort sampled during active COVID-19. The CDR3 runs from the conserved cysteine through the conserved F or W. Fields, in order: D gene, J gene, V gene, clone size, CDR3 DNA, CDR3 protein. D genes are given only for firm matches. Rows give clone size only sometimes, using once, few, many, or a class for an expanded clone.

d_call: -
j_call: TRBJ2-1
v_call: TRBV5-5
clone_size: -
cdr3_nt: TGTGCCAGCAGCCGCCTGAGTAGTGAGCAGTTCTTC
cdr3_aa: CASSRLSSEQFF

d_call: -
j_call: TRBJ2-2
v_call: TRBV2
clone_size: once
cdr3_nt: TGTGCCAGCAGCGCTCCGGTACGGGGATTAGTCGCCGGGGAGCTGTTTTTT
cdr3_aa: CASSAPVRGLVAGELFF

d_call: -
j_call: TRBJ2-1
v_call: TRBV10-1
clone_size: -
cdr3_nt: TGCGCCAGCAGTGAGTCACGAAAGGGGATTAAGGAGCATGAGCAGTTCTTC
cdr3_aa: CASSESRKGIKEHEQFF

d_call: TRBD2
j_call: TRBJ2-1
v_call: TRBV11-2
clone_size: -
cdr3_nt: TGTGCCAGCAGCCCGCGTCTAGCGGGAGCAGGCAATGAGCAGTTCTTC
cdr3_aa: CASSPRLAGAGNEQFF

d_call: -
j_call: TRBJ1-3
v_call: TRBV19
clone_size: -
cdr3_nt: TGTGCCACATTGGCGGGTCGGATCAGCTCTGGAAACACCATATATTTT
cdr3_aa: CATLAGRISSGNTIYF

d_call: -
j_call: TRBJ1-2
v_call: TRBV6-5
clone_size: few
cdr3_nt: TGTGCCAGCCACCTCAGGGGCTATGGCTACACCTTC
cdr3_aa: CASHLRGYGYTF

d_call: TRBD2
j_call: TRBJ2-3
v_call: TRBV7-2
clone_size: -
cdr3_nt: TGTGCCAGCAGCTTAGTAGCGGGATTGGGAAGCACAGATACGCAGTATTTT
cdr3_aa: CASSLVAGLGSTDTQYF

d_call: -
j_call: TRBJ2-3
v_call: TRBV4-3
clone_size: once
cdr3_nt: TGCGCCAGCAGCTCTGAGGCAGATACGCAGTATTTT
cdr3_aa: CASSSEADTQYF

d_call: -
j_call: TRBJ2-1
v_call: TRBV9
clone_size: -
cdr3_nt: TGTGCCAGCAGCGTAGGCGGGACCGTTTACAATGAGCAGTTCTTC
cdr3_aa: CASSVGGTVYNEQFF

d_call: -
j_call: TRBJ2-1
v_call: TRBV3-1/TRBV3-2
clone_size: -
cdr3_nt: TGTGCCAGCAGTCGACTAACGACAGGCAATGAGCAGTTCTTC
cdr3_aa: CASSRLTTGNEQFF

d_call: TRBD2
j_call: TRBJ2-7
v_call: TRBV27
clone_size: -
cdr3_nt: TGTGCCAGCCATAAGCTTTCGGGGGGTCGAGGGTACGAGCAGTACTTC
cdr3_aa: CASHKLSGGRGYEQYF

d_call: TRBD2
j_call: TRBJ2-2
v_call: TRBV7-7
clone_size: few
cdr3_nt: TGTGCTAGCAGCTTAGGAATGGAGACTAGCGGGAGCCCCACCGGGGAGCTGTTTTTT
cdr3_aa: CASSLGMETSGSPTGELFF

d_call: -
j_call: TRBJ2-2
v_call: TRBV9
clone_size: -
cdr3_nt: TGTGCCAGCAGCGTAGAGGCAGGCAACACCGGGGAGCTGTTTTTT
cdr3_aa: CASSVEAGNTGELFF

d_call: -
j_call: TRBJ1-6
v_call: TRBV12-3/TRBV12-4
clone_size: -
cdr3_nt: TGTGCCAGCAGTTCCCGGGGGAATTCACCCCTCCACTTT
cdr3_aa: CASSSRGNSPLHF

d_call: -
j_call: TRBJ2-3
v_call: TRBV15
clone_size: -
cdr3_nt: TGTGCCACCAGCAGAGATCATGGGGCTAGCACAGATACGCAGTATTTT
cdr3_aa: CATSRDHGASTDTQYF

d_call: TRBD1
j_call: TRBJ1-5
v_call: TRBV2
clone_size: -
cdr3_nt: TGTGCCAGCAGTCGACAGGGTCTCAATCAGCCCCAGCATTTT
cdr3_aa: CASSRQGLNQPQHF

d_call: -
j_call: TRBJ1-6
v_call: TRBV18
clone_size: -
cdr3_nt: TGTGCCAGCTCACCGGGAGGAGGGAAGCGGGATTCACCCCTCCACTTT
cdr3_aa: CASSPGGGKRDSPLHF

d_call: -
j_call: TRBJ2-2
v_call: TRBV18
clone_size: -
cdr3_nt: TGTGCCAGCTCACCAATACAGGGTACCGGGGAGCTGTTTTTT
cdr3_aa: CASSPIQGTGELFF

d_call: -
j_call: TRBJ1-5
v_call: TRBV10-1
clone_size: -
cdr3_nt: TGCGCCAGCAGTGTCTCCTCGGGTCAGCCCCAGCATTTT
cdr3_aa: CASSVSSGQPQHF

d_call: -
j_call: TRBJ2-3
v_call: TRBV4-3
clone_size: -
cdr3_nt: TGCGCCAGCAGCCAAGATATTCCAGATACGCAGTATTTT
cdr3_aa: CASSQDIPDTQYF

d_call: TRBD2
j_call: TRBJ2-3
v_call: TRBV27
clone_size: -
cdr3_nt: TGTGCCAGCAGTTCTGGGACTAGCGTGAGCACAGATACGCAGTATTTT
cdr3_aa: CASSSGTSVSTDTQYF

d_call: TRBD1
j_call: TRBJ1-2
v_call: TRBV5-5
clone_size: -
cdr3_nt: TGTGCCAGCACGAGCCATTGGCCGGACAGGTATCTGAGGGGCTACACCTTC
cdr3_aa: CASTSHWPDRYLRGYTF